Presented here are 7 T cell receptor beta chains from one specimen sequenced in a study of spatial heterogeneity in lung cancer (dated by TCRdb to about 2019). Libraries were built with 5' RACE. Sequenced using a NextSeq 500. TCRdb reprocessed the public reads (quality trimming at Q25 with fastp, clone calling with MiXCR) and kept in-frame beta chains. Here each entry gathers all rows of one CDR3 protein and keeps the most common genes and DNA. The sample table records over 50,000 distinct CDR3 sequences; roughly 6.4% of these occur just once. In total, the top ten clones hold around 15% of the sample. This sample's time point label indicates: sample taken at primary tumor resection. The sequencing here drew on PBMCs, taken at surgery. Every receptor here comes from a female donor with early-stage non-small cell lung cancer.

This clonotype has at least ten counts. The CDR3, as DNA: TGCGCCAGCAGCCACGGACAGCAGCTCCTTTACGCGGAGCAGTTCTTC. Protein product: CASSHGQQLLYAEQFF. The chain recombines TRBV5-1 with TRBJ2-1, with D tentatively TRBD1 (6 bases). The V end lost 4 bases, the J end lost 10 bases, and 24 bases lay between the germline ends. Germline values: CDR1 SGHRS, CDR2 YFSETQ. This CDR3 is 16 amino acids long.

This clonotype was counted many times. CDR3 loop: CASTNEQFF. CDR3 coding DNA: TGTGCCAGCACCAATGAGCAGTTCTTC. The chain couples TRBV11-2 to TRBJ2-1, with D unclear. This CDR3 has 9 residues. The germline gives CDR1 SGHAT, CDR2 FQNNGV. V lost 7 bases, J lost 6 bases, and 1 base lay in between.

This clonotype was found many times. CDR3 loop: CSARDSRGSTDTQYF. The CDR3 coding sequence is TGCAGTGCTAGAGATTCGCGGGGTAGCACAGATACGCAGTATTTT. This sequence joins TRBV20-1 and TRBJ2-3; D possibly corresponds to TRBD2 (6 bases). Between the trimmed V and J ends, which lost 0 bases and 0 bases, there was a span of 10 bases. Germline V gene data show CDR1 as DFQATT and CDR2 as SNEGSKA (reference sequence). The CDR3 covers 15 residues.

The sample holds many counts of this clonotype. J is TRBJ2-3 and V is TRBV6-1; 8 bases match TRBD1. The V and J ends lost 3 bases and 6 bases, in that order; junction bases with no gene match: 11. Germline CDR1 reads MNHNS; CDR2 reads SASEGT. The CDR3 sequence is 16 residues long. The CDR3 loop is CASSERAGGFRDTQYF. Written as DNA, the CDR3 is TGTGCCAGCAGTGAGAGGGCAGGGGGCTTTCGTGATACGCAGTATTTT.

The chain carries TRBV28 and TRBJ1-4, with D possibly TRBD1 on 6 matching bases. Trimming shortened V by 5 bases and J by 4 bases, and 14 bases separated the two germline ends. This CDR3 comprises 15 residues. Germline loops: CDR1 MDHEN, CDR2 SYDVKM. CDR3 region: CASSGGQLINEKLFF. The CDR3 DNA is TGTGCCAGCAGTGGGGGGCAGCTAATTAATGAAAAACTGTTTTTT.

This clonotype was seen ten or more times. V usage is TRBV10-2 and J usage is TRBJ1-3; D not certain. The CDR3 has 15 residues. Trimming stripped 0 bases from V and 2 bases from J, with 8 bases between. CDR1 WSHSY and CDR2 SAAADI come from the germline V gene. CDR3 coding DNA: TGCGCCAGCAGTGAGTCGGGAGGGACTGGAAACACCATATATTTT. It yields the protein CASSESGGTGNTIYF.

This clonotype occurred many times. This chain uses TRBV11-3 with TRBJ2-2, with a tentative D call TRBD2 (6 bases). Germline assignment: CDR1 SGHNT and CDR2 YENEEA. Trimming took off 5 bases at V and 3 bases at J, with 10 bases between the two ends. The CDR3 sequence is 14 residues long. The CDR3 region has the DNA TGTGCCAGCAGCATAAGACTAGACACCGGGGAGCTGTTTTTT. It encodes CASSIRLDTGELFF.